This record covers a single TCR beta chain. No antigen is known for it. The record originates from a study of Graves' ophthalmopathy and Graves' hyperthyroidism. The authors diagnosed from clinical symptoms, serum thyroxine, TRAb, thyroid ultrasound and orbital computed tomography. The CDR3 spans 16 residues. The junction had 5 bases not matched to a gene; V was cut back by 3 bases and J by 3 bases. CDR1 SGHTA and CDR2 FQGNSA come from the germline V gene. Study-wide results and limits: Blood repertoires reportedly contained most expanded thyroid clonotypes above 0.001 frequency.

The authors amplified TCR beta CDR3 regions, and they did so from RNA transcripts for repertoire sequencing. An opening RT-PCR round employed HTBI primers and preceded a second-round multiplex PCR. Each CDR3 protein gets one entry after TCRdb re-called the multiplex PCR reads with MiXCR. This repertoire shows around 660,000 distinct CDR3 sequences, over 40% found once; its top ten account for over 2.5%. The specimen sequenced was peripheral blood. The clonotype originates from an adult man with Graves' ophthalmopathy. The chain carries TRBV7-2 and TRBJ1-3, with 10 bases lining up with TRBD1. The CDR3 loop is CASSLGQGTLGNTIYF. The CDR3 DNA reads TGTGCCAGCAGCTTGGGACAGGGGACACTTGGAAACACCATATATTTT.